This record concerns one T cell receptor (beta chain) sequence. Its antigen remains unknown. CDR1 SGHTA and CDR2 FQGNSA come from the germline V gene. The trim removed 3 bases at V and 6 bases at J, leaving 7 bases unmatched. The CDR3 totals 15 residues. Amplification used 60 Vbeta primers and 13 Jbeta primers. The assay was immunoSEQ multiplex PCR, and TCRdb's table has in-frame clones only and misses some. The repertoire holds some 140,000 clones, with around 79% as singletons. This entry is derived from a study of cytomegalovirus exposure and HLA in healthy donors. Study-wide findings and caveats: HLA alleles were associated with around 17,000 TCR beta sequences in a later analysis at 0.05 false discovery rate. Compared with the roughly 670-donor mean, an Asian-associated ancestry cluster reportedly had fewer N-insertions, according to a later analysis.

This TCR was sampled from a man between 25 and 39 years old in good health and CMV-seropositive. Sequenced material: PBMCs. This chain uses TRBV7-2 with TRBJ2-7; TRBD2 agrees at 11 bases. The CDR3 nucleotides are TGTGCCAGCAGCTTTAGCGGGGGGGCGTTCGGCGAGCAGTACTTC. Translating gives CASSFSGGAFGEQYF.